Here is one T cell receptor beta chain with its context. The source of the sample is a study of blood T cell repertoires in COVID-19. Study details: Specimens from acute and convalescent COVID-19 originated in the United States, Italy and Spain. T cells, B-cell-depleted T cells, or PBMCs supplied cDNA or gDNA.

CDR3 length equals 17 residues. Germline V gene sequence: CDR1 SGHNT, CDR2 YENEEA. V lost 5 bases, J lost 6 bases, and 13 bases stayed unmatched. Method: immunoSEQ multiplex PCR; TCRdb's copy keeps in-frame clones and lacks some. This table holds about 92,000 clones, 85% found once. The chain is built from TRBV11-3 and TRBJ2-2, with 9 bases fitting TRBD1. This TCR was sampled from a man aged 80 or over with acute or convalescent COVID-19. Sequencing was done on a sample of peripheral blood. The CDR3 DNA sequence: TGTGCCAGCAGCAATACCGACCGATGGACAGGGGCCGGGGAGCTGTTTTTT. Protein product: CASSNTDRWTGAGELFF. Together with reference TRBV11-3 and TRBJ2-2, the CDR3 gives the full variable domain: EAGVVQSPRYKIIEKKQPVAFWCNPISGHNTLYWYLQNLGQGPELLIRYENEEAVDDSQLPKDRFSAERLKGVDSTLKIQPAELGDSAVYLCASSNTDRWTGAGELFFGEGSRLTVL.